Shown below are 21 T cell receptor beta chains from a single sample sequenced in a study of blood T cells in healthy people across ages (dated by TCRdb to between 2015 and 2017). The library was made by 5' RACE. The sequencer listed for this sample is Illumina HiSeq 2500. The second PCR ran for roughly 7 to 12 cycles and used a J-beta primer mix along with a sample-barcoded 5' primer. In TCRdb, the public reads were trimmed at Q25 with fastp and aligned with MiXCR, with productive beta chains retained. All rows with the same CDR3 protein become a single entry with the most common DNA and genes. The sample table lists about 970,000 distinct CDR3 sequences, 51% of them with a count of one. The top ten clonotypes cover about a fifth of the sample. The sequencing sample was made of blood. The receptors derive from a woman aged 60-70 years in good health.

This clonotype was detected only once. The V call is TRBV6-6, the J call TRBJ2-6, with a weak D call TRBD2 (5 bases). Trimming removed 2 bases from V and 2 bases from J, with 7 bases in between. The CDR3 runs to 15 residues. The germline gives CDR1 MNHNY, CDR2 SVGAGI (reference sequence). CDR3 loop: CASSYEGPGANVLTF. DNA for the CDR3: TGTGCCAGCAGTTACGAGGGTCCTGGGGCCAACGTCCTGACTTTC.

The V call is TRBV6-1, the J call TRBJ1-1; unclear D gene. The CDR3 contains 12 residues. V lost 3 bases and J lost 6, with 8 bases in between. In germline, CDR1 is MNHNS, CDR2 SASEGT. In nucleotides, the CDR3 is TGTGCCAGCAGTGATTTCCCAGCTGAAGCTTTCTTT. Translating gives CASSDFPAEAFF.

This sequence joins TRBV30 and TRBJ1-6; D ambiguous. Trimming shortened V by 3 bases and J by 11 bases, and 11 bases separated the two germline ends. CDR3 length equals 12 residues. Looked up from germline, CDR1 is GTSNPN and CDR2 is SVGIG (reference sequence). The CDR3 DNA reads TGTGCCTGGAGCCCCGGCGAGGCACCCCTCCACTTT. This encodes CAWSPGEAPLHF. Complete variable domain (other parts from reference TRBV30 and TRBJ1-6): SQTIHQWPATLVQPVGSPLSLECTVEGTSNPNLYWYRQAAGRGLQLLFYSVGIGQISSEVPQNLSASRPQDRQFILSSKKLLLSDSGFYLCAWSPGEAPLHFGNGTRLTVT.

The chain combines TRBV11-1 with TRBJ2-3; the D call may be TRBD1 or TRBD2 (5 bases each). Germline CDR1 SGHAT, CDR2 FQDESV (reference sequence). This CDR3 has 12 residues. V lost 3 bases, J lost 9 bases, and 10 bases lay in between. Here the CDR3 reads CASSFIEGTQYF. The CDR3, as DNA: TGTGCCAGCAGCTTCATTGAGGGGACGCAGTATTTT. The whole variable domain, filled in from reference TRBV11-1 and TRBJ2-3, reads EAEVAQSPRYKITEKSQAVAFWCDPISGHATLYWYRQILGQGPELLVQFQDESVVDDSQLPKDRFSAERLKGVDSTLKIQPAELGDSAMYLCASSFIEGTQYFGPGTRLTVL.

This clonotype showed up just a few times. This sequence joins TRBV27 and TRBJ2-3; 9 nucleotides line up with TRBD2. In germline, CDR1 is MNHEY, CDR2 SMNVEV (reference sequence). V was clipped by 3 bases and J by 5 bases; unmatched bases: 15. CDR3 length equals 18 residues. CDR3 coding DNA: TGTGCCAGCAGTTTTAGGGGCCTAGCGGGACCCAACCGAGATACGCAGTATTTT. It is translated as CASSFRGLAGPNRDTQYF.

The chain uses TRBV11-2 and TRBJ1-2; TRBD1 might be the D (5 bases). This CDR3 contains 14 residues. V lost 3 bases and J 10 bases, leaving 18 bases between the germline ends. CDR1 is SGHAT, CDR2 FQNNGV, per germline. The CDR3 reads CASSFFQGSDDYTF. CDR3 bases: TGTGCCAGCAGCTTCTTCCAGGGTTCGGATGACTACACCTTC.

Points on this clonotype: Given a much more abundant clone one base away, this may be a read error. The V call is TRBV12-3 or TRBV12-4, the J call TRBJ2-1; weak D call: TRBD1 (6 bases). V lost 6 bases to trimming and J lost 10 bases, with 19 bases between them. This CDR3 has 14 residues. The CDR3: CASSPTGVGFEQFF. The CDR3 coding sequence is TGTGCCAGCAGCCCGACAGGAGTAGGTTTCGAGCAGTTCTTC.

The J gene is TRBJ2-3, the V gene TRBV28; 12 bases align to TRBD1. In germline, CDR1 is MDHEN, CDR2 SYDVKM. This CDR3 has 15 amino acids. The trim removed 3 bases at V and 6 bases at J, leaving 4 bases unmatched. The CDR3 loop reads CASSFSGQGADTQYF. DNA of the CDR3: TGTGCCAGCAGTTTCTCGGGACAGGGGGCCGATACGCAGTATTTT.

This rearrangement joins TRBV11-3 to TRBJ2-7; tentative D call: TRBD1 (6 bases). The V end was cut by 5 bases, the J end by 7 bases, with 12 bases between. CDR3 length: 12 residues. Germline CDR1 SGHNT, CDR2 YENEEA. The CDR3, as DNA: TGTGCCAGCAGCGTTACAGGGTATGAGCAGTACTTC. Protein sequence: CASSVTGYEQYF.

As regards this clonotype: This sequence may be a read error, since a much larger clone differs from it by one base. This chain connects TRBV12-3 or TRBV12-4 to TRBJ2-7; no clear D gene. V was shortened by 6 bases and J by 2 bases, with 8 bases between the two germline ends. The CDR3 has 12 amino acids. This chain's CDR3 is CASRFRPYEQYF. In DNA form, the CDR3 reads TGTGCCAGCAGATTCCGACCCTACGAGCAGTACTTC.

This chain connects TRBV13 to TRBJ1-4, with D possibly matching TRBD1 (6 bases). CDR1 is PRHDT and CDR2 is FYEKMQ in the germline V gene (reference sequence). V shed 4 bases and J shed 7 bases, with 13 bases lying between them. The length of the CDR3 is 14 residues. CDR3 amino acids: CASSSYRVGEKLFF. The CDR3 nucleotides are TGTGCCAGCAGCTCCTACAGGGTTGGTGAAAAACTGTTTTTT.

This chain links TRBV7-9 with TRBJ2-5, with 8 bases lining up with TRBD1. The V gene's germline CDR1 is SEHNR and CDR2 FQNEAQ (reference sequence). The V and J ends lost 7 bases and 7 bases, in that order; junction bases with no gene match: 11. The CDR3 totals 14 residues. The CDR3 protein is CASTKDRGTGTQYF. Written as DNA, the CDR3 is TGTGCCAGCACCAAAGACAGGGGTACTGGGACCCAGTACTTC. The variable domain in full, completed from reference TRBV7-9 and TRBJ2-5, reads DTGVSQNPRHKITKRGQNVTFRCDPISEHNRLYWYRQTLGQGPEFLTYFQNEAQLEKSRLLSDRFSAERPKGSFSTLEIQRTEQGDSAMYLCASTKDRGTGTQYFGPGTRLLVL.

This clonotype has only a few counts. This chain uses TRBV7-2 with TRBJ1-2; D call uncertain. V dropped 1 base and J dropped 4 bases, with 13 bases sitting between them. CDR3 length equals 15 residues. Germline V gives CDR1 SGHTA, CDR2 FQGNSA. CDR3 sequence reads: CASSLEGWPTYGYTF. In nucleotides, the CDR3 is TGTGCCAGCAGCTTAGAGGGTTGGCCTACCTATGGCTACACCTTC.

CDR3 sequence: CSAREWERTGTDTQYF. Here the CDR3 DNA reads TGCAGTGCTAGAGAGTGGGAGCGGACTGGCACAGATACGCAGTATTTT. The chain has TRBV20-1 and TRBJ2-3; tentatively, D is TRBD2 (5 bases). This CDR3 is built from 16 residues. Trimming pared 0 bases from V and 1 base from J, leaving 14 bases between. Germline values: CDR1 DFQATT, CDR2 SNEGSKA (reference sequence).

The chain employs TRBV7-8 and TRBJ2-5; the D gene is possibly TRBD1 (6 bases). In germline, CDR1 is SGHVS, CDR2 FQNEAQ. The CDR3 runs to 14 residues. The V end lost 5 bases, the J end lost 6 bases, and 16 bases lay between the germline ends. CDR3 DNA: TGTGCCAGCAGCGAACGACAGGTCCTAAAGACCCAGTACTTC. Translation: CASSERQVLKTQYF.

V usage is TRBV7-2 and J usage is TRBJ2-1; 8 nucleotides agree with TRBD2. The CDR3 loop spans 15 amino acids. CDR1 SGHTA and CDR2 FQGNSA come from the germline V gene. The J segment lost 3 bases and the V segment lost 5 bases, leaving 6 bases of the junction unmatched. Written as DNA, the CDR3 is TGTGCCAGCAGCCCTATAGCGGGGAACTACAATGAGCAGTTCTTC. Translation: CASSPIAGNYNEQFF.

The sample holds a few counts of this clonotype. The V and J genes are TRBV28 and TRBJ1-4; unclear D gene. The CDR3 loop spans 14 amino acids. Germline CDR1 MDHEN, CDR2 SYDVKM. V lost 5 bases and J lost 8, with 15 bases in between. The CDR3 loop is CASSLVPYREKLFF. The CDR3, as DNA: TGTGCCAGCAGTCTTGTCCCATACAGAGAAAAACTGTTTTTT.

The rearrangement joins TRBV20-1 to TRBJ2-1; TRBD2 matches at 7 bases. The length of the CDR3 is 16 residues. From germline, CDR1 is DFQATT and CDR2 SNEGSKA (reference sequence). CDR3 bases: TGCAGCCACTGGGGAAAGAAGCGGGATTCCTACAATGAGCAGTTCTTC. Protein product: CSHWGKKRDSYNEQFF.

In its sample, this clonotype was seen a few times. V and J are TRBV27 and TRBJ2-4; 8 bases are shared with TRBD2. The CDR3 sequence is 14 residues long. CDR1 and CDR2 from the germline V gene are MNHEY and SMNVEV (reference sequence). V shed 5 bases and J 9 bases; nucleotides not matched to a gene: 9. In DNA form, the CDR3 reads TGTGCCAGCAGTCTCGGGACTAGTCGGACCATTCAGTACTTC. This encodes CASSLGTSRTIQYF.

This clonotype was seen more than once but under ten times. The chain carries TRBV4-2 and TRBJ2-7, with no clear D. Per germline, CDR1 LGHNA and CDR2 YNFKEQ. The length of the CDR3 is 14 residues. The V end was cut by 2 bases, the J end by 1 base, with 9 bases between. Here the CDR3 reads CASSQLDGSYEQYF. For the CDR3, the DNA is TGTGCCAGCAGCCAACTAGACGGGTCCTACGAGCAGTACTTC.

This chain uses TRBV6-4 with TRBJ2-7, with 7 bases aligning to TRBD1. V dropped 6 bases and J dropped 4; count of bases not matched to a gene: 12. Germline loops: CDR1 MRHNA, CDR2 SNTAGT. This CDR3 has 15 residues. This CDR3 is CASSASIGGGYEQYF. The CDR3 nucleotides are TGTGCCAGCAGCGCCTCGATAGGGGGCGGGTACGAGCAGTACTTC.